This T cell receptor (beta chain) was recorded in a study of identical twins. Study-wide results and limits: The abundant beta clonotypes from cord blood had fewer insertions, and memory repertoires had none of this. The study based its conclusions on cross-sectional statistical analysis and did not follow the same donors. The models systematically underestimated how much out-of-frame TCR alpha was shared in monozygotic twins.

Each donor was a healthy Caucasian. TCRdb redid the calling of the 5' RACE reads with MiXCR, one entry per CDR3 protein. The sample records 350,000 to 450,000 distinct CDR3 sequences, under 20% being singletons. This clonotype occurred many times. As yet, its antigen is unknown. The ends lost 1 base at V and 2 bases at J; junction bases unmatched: 2. The CDR3 sequence is 15 residues long. The germline CDR1 and CDR2 sequences are SGHRS and YFSETQ. The gene calls are TRBV5-1 and TRBJ2-3; 9 bases map to TRBD2. This TCR came from a man aged 50-59 years in good health. The sample was naive T cells sorted from blood. The CDR3 DNA reads as TGCGCCAGCAGCTTGCAGCGGGGGGACACAGATACGCAGTATTTT. It yields the protein CASSLQRGDTDTQYF.